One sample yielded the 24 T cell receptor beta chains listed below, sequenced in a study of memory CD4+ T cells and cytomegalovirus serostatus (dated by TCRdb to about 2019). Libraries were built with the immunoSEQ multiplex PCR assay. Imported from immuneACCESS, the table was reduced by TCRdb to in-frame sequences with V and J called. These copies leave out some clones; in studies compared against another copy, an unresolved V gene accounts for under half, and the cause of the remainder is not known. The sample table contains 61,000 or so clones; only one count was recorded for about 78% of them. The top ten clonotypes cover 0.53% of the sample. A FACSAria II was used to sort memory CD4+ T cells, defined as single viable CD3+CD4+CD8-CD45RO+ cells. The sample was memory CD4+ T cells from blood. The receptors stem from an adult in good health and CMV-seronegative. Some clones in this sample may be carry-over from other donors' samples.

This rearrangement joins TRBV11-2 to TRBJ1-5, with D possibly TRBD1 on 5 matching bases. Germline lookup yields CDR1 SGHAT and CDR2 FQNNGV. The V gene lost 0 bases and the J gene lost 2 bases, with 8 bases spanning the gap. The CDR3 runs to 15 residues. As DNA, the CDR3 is TGTGCCAGCAGCTTAGATAGGGGTGGCAATCAGCCCCAGCATTTT. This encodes CASSLDRGGNQPQHF.

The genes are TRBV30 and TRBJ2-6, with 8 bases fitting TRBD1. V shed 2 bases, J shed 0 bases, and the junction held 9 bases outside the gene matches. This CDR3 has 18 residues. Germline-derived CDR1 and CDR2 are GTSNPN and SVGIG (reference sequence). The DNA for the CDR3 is TGTGCCTGGAGTAAGACAGGGGCAACCTCCTCTGGGGCCAACGTCCTGACTTTC. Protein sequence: CAWSKTGATSSGANVLTF.

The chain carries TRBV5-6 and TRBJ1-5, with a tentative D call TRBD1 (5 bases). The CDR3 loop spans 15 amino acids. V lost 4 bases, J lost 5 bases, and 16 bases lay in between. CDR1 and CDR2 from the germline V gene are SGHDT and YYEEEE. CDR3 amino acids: CASSPFPGGDQPQHF. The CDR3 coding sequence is TGTGCCAGCAGCCCCTTCCCGGGGGGGGATCAGCCCCAGCATTTT.

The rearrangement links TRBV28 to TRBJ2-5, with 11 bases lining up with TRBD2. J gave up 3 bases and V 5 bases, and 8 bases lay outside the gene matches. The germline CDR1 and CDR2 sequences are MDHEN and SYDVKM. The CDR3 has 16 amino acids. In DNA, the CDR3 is TGTGCCAGCAGTCCAAGGACTAGCGGGCCTAAAGAGACCCAGTACTTC. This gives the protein CASSPRTSGPKETQYF.

The CDR3 protein is CASSGLADQETQYF. CDR3 coding DNA: TGTGCCAGCTCAGGTTTAGCGGACCAAGAGACCCAGTACTTC. The V call is TRBV18, the J call TRBJ2-5; possibly TRBD2 for D (6 bases). The CDR3 consists of 14 residues. Germline V gives CDR1 KGHSH, CDR2 LQKENI. Deletions cut 5 bases from V and 0 bases from J, with 10 bases between.

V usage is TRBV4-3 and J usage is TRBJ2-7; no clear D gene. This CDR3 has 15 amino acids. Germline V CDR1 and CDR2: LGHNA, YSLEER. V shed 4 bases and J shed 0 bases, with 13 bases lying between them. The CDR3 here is CASSPRTESSYEQYF. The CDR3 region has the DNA TGCGCCAGCAGCCCAAGGACGGAGAGCTCCTACGAGCAGTACTTC.

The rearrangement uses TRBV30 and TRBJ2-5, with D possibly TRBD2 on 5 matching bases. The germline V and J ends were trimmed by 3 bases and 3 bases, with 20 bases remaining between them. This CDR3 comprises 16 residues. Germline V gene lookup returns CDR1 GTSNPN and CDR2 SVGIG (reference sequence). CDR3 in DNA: TGTGCCTGGAGCGAAGGGAAGGTAGCGACTAAAGAGACCCAGTACTTC. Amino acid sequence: CAWSEGKVATKETQYF.

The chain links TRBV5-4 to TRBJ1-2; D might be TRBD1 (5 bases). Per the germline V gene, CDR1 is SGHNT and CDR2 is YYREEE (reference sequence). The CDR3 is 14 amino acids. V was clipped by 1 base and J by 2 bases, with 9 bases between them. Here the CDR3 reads CASSLLQGNYGYTF. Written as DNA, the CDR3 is TGTGCCAGCAGCTTGCTTCAGGGAAACTATGGCTACACCTTC.

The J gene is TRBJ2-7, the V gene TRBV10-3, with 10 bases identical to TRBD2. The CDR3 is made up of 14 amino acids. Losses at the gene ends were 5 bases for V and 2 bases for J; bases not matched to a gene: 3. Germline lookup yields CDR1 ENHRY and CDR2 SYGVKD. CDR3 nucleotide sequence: TGTGCCATCAGTACCGGGACTAGCGCCTACGAGCAGTACTTC. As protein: CAISTGTSAYEQYF.

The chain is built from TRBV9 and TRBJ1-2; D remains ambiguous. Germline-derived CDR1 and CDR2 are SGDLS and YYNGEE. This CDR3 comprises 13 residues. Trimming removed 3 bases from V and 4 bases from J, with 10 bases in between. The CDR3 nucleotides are TGTGCCAGCAGCGGATGGCCCCCCTATGGCTACACCTTC. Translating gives CASSGWPPYGYTF.

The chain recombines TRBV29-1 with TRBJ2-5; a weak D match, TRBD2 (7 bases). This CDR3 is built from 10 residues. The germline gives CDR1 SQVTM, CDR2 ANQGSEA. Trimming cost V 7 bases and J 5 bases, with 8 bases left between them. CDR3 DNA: TGCAGCGCGGGGGGCGAGACCCAGTACTTC. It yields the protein CSAGGETQYF.

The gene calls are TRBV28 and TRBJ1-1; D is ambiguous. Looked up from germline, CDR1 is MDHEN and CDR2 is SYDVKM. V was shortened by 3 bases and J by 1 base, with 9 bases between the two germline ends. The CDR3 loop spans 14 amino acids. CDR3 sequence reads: CASSFTRQNTEAFF. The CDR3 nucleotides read TGTGCCAGCAGTTTCACCCGACAGAACACTGAAGCTTTCTTT.

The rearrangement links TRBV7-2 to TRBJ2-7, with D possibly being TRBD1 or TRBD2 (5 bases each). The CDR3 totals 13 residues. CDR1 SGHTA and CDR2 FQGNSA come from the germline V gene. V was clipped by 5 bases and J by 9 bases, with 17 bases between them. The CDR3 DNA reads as TGTGCCAGCAGCCCTGATAGGCACGGGGCGCAGTACTTC. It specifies CASSPDRHGAQYF.

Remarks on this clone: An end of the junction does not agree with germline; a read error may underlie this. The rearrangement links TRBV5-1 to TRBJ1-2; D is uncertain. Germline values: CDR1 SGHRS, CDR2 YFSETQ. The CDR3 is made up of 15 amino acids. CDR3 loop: CASSLGASGNYGYAF. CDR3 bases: TGCGCCAGCAGCTTGGGGGCCAGCGGGAACTATGGCTACGCCTTC.

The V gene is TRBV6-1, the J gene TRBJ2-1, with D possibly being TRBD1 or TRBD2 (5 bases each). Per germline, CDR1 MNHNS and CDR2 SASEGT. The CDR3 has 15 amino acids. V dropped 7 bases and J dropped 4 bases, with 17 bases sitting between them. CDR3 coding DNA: TGTGCCAGCAAGGCAGGGACCGCTCTTTACAATGAGCAGTTCTTC. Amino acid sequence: CASKAGTALYNEQFF.

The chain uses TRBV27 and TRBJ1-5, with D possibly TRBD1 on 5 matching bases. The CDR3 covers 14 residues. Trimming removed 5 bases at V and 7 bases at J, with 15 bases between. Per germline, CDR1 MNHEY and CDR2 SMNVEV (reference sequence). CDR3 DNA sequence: TGTGCCAGCAGTGCCTTGGGCCAGGGACAGCCCCAGCATTTT. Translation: CASSALGQGQPQHF.

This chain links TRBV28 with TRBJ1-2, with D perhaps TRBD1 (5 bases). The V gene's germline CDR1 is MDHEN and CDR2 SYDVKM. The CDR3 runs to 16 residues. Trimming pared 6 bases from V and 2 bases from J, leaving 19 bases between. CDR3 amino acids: CASSLTAGGANYGYTF. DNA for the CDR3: TGTGCCAGCAGCCTTACGGCGGGAGGGGCCAACTATGGCTACACCTTC.

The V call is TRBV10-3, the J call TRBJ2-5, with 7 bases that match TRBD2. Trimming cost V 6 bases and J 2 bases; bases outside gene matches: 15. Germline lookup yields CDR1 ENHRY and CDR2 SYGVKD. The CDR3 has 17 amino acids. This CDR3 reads CAIRPNVPGGDQETQYF. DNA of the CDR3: TGTGCCATCAGGCCCAACGTCCCTGGGGGGGATCAAGAGACCCAGTACTTC.

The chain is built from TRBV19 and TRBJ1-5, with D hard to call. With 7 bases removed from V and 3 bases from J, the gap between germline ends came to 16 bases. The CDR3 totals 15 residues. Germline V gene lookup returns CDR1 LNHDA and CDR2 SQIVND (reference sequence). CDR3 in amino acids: CASTYGQAANQPQHF. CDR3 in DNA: TGTGCCAGTACCTACGGTCAGGCGGCCAATCAGCCCCAGCATTTT.

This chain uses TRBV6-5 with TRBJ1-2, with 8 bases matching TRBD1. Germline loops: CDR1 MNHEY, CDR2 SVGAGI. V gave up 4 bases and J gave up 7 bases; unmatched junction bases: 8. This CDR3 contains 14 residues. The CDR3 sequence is CASSWGGTGSGYTF. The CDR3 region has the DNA TGTGCCAGCAGTTGGGGCGGGACAGGAAGTGGCTACACCTTC.

CDR3: CAWSADVQGAQYF. In DNA form, the CDR3 reads TGTGCCTGGAGTGCAGATGTCCAGGGGGCCCAGTACTTC. The V and J genes are TRBV30 and TRBJ2-5; 7 bases are shared with TRBD1. V lost 1 base, J lost 9 bases, and 8 bases stayed unmatched. Looked up from germline, CDR1 is GTSNPN and CDR2 is SVGIG (reference sequence). CDR3 size: 13 residues. Supplemented by reference TRBV30 and TRBJ2-5, the full variable domain reads SQTIHQWPATLVQPVGSPLSLECTVEGTSNPNLYWYRQAAGRGLQLLFYSVGIGQISSEVPQNLSASRPQDRQFILSSKKLLLSDSGFYLCAWSADVQGAQYFGPGTRLLVL.

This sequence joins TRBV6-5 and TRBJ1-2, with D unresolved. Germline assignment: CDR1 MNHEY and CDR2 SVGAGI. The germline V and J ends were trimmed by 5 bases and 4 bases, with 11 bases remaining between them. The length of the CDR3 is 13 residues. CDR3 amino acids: CASSRTQFYGYTF. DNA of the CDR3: TGTGCCAGCAGTCGGACGCAGTTCTATGGCTACACCTTC.

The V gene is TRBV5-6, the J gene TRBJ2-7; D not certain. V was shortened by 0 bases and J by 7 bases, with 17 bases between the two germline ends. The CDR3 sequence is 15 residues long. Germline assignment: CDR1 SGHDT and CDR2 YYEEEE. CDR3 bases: TGTGCCAGCAGCTTGGCCAAAGTCCACCTTGGGGAGCAGTACTTC. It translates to CASSLAKVHLGEQYF.

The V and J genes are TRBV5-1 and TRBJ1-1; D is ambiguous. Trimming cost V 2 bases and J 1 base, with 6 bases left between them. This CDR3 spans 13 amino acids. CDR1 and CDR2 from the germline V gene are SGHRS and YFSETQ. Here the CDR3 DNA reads TGCGCCAGCAGCTTTGCCGGGAACACTGAAGCTTTCTTT. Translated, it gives CASSFAGNTEAFF.